This T cell receptor beta chain was captured by sequencing in a study of cytomegalovirus exposure and HLA in healthy donors. 60 Vbeta and 13 Jbeta primers were used in PCR. The protocol was immunoSEQ multiplex PCR, while the TCRdb copy is restricted to in-frame clones and leaves out a portion. The sample has under 200,000 clones; 80% to 85% are singletons. The sample comprised PBMCs. The sequence was collected from a woman between 18 and 29 years old in good health and CMV-seronegative.

The DNA of the CDR3 is TGTGCCAGCGAGCTACAGAACAATGAGCAGTTCTTC. This encodes CASELQNNEQFF. The J gene is TRBJ2-1, the V gene TRBV7-9, with D uncertain. V lost 8 bases to trimming and J lost 5 bases, with 10 bases between them. The CDR3 contains 12 residues. Germline values: CDR1 SEHNR, CDR2 FQNEAQ (reference sequence).